The entry below describes one T cell receptor beta chain. The sample originates from a study of T-cell reconstitution after alpha-beta-depleted transplantation in children. This CDR3 is 15 amino acids long. Between the trimmed V and J ends, which lost 1 base and 4 bases, there was a span of 12 bases. Unique molecular identifiers were incorporated when the TCRbeta library was constructed. One entry per CDR3 protein results from TCRdb running MiXCR on the PCR reads. The repertoire holds about 500,000 distinct CDR3 sequences, with approximately 30% as singletons. The clonotype was recovered from a human donor who donated a stem cell graft to a child with aplastic anemia. Sequencing was performed on PBMCs from the stem cell graft donor, taken from the stem cell graft. The chain links TRBV12-3 or TRBV12-4 to TRBJ2-3; TRBD2 might be the D (5 bases). CDR3 DNA sequence: TGTGCCAGCAGTTTAGTCACTAGGCGCGCAGATACGCAGTATTTT. Its protein product is CASSLVTRRADTQYF.